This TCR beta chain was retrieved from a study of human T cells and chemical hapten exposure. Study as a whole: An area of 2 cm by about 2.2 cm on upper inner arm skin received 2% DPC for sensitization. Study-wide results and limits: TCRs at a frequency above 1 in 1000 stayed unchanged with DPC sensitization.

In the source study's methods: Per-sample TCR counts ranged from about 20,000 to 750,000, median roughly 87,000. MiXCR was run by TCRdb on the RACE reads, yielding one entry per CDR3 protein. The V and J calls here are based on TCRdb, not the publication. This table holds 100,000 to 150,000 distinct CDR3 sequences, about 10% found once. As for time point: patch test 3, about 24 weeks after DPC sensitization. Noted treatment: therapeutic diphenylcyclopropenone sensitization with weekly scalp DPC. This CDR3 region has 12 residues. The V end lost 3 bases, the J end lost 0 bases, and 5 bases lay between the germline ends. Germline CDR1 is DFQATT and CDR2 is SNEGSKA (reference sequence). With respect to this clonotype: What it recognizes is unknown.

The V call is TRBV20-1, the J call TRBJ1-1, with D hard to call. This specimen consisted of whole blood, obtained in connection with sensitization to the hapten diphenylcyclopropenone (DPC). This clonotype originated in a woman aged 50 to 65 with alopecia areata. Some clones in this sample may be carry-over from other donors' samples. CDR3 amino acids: CSASKVNTEAFF. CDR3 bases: TGCAGTGCTAGTAAGGTGAACACTGAAGCTTTCTTT.